The present T cell receptor (beta chain) was sequenced within a study of T cell changes during pregnancy in multiple sclerosis. V shed 9 bases, J shed 3 bases, and the junction held 12 bases outside the gene matches. Germline V gene data show CDR1 as SNHLY and CDR2 as FYNNEI. This CDR3 has 15 amino acids. Assay used: immunoSEQ multiplex PCR; TCRdb lists only in-frame clones, some missing. The table includes about 47,000 clones, roughly 93% detected once. There are a few counts of this clone. The starting material was peripheral blood, obtained in the second trimester of pregnancy. V is TRBV2 and J is TRBJ2-7, with TRBD1 matching over 9 bases. This TCR was recovered from a female donor with multiple sclerosis, enrolled in a pregnancy study. CDR3 protein: CASRHRGPSDYEQYF. DNA of the CDR3: TGTGCCAGTAGACACAGGGGGCCTTCGGACTACGAGCAGTACTTC. The variable domain in full, with the rest retrieved from reference TRBV2 and TRBJ2-7, is EPEVTQTPSHQVTQMGQEVILRCVPISNHLYFYWYRQILGQKVEFLVSFYNNEISEKSEIFDDQFSVERPDGSNFTLKIRSTKLEDSAMYFCASRHRGPSDYEQYFGPGTRLTVT.